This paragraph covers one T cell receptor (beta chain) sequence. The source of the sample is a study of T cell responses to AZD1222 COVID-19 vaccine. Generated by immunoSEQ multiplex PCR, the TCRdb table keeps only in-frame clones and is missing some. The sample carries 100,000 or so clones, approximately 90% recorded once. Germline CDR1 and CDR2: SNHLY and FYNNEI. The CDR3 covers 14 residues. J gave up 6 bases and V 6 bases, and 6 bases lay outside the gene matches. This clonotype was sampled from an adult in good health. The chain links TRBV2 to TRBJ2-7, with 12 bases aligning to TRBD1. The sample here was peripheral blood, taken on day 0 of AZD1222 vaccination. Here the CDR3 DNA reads TGTGCCAGCAGGGCCCGGGACAGGGGGCGCGAGCAGTACTTC. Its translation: CASRARDRGREQYF. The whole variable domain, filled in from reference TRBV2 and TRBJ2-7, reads EPEVTQTPSHQVTQMGQEVILRCVPISNHLYFYWYRQILGQKVEFLVSFYNNEISEKSEIFDDQFSVERPDGSNFTLKIRSTKLEDSAMYFCASRARDRGREQYFGPGTRLTVT.